This T cell receptor (beta chain) was obtained from a study of blood T cell repertoires in COVID-19. Looking at the study overall: Both acute and convalescent COVID-19 samples were obtained from the United States, Italy and Spain.

Per the original methods: Counts of nucleated cells, estimated from reference gene primer amplification, were obtained. TCRdb keeps only in-frame clones here, not all; method: immunoSEQ multiplex PCR. V and J calls and clone size are copied from that table; D and trimming were computed from the DNA. The sample holds 210,000 or so clones, 81% seen once. The receptor's source is a woman aged 50 to 60 with acute COVID-19. The specimen was PBMCs or T cells enriched from blood (not recorded which).

The CDR3 DNA reads TGTGCCAGTGGACCGGGACAGGGGGTTGAGGAGCAGTACTTC. Translation: CASGPGQGVEEQYF. V gene TRBV19 combines with J gene TRBJ2-7; TRBD1 matches 11 bases. Germline CDR1 and CDR2: LNHDA and SQIVND (reference sequence). V was pared by 8 bases and J by 7 bases, with 10 bases of the junction left unmatched. The CDR3 runs to 14 residues.